This paragraph covers one TCR beta chain sequence. Antigen: not known. Trimming cost V 4 bases and J 1 base, with 13 bases left between them. Germline loops: CDR1 LNHDA, CDR2 SQIVND (reference sequence). CDR3 length: 15 residues. TCRdb keeps only in-frame clones here, not all; method: immunoSEQ multiplex PCR. The sample has tens of thousands of clones, around 86% seen once; the top ten hold roughly 0.4%. Systemic immunosuppression or autoimmune disease history was grounds to exclude patients. This entry comes from a study of OX40 agonist ivuxolimab in advanced cancers. Study outcomes and limitations: It was not determined which antigens were specifically recognized by the peripheral T cells that had undergone clonal expansion.

The rearrangement uses TRBV19 and TRBJ1-1; a weak D match, TRBD1 (6 bases). The material sequenced was CD4+ or CD8+ T cells sorted from blood, taken in a trial of the OX40 agonist ivuxolimab. The origin of this receptor is an adult with an advanced solid tumor such as melanoma, head and neck, liver or kidney cancer. The CDR3 protein is CASSTLSTGNTEAFF. The DNA of the CDR3 is TGTGCCAGTAGTACCCTCTCGACAGGGAACACTGAAGCTTTCTTT. Full variable domain (remainder filled in from reference TRBV19 and TRBJ1-1): DGGITQSPKYLFRKEGQNVTLSCEQNLNHDAMYWYRQDPGQGLRLIYYSQIVNDFQKGDIAEGYSVSREKKESFPLTVTSAQKNPTAFYLCASSTLSTGNTEAFFGQGTRLTVV.